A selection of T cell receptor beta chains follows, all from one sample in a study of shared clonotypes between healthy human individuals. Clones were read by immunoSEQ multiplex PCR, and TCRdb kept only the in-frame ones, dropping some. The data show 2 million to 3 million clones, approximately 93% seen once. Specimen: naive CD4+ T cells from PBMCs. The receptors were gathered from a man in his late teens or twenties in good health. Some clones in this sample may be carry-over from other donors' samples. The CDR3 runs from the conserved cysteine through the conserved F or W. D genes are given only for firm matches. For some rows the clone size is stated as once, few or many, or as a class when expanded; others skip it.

TGTGCCAGCAGCTTTTGGCCTGGCACAGATACGCAGTATTTT	CASSFWPGTDTQYF	NA	TRBV5-5	TRBJ2-3	NA
TGTGCCAGCAGCCCGGACAGGCAAACTGGAAACACCATATATTTT	CASSPDRQTGNTIYF	TRBD1	TRBV9	TRBJ1-3	NA
TGTGCCAGCAGCCCCTGGAGGGAGACCCAGTACTTC	CASSPWRETQYF	NA	TRBV28	TRBJ2-5	NA
TGTGCCAGCTGCGGGAGGTTGGGCGGGGAGCTGTTTTTT	CASCGRLGGELFF	TRBD2	TRBV6-1	TRBJ2-2	NA
TGTGCCAGCAGCCCGGGCCCCTACGAGCAGTACTTC	CASSPGPYEQYF	NA	TRBV9	TRBJ2-7	once
TGTGCCAGCAGTTTACAGTACGAGCAGTACTTC	CASSLQYEQYF	NA	TRBV28	TRBJ2-7	NA
TGTGCCAGCGGGTGGGCAGGGAGGAACACCGGGGAGCTGTTTTTT	CASGWAGRNTGELFF	NA	TRBV6-5	TRBJ2-2	NA
TGTGCCAGCAGTTACCGCGCCCAGGCGAACACTGAAGCTTTCTTT	CASSYRAQANTEAFF	NA	TRBV6-5	TRBJ1-1	NA
TGCAGCTTGGCTAGCGGGAGGAGGCATCCGAACACCGGGGAGCTGTTTTTT	CSLASGRRHPNTGELFF	TRBD2	TRBV29-1	TRBJ2-2	NA
TGTGCCAGCAGCCGGGCCTGGGGCTTGGATACGCAGTATTTT	CASSRAWGLDTQYF	NA	TRBV7-9	TRBJ2-3	NA